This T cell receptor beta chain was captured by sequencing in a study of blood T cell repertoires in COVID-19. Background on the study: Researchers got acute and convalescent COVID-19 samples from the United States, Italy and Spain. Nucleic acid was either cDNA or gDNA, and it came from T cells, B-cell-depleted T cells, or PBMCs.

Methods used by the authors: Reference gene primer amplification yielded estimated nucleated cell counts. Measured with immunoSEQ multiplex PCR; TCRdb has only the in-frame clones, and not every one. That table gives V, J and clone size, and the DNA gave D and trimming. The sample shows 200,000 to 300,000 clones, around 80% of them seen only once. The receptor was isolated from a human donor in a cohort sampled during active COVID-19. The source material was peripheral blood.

The CDR3 bases are TGTGCCAGCAGCCTAAGCCCTCAGGGGTTAGAGTCACCCCTCCACTTT. This gives the protein CASSLSPQGLESPLHF. This chain joins TRBV7-8 and TRBJ1-6, with a tentative D call TRBD1 (6 bases). V lost 5 bases, J lost 10 bases, and 21 bases lay in between. This CDR3 region has 16 residues. Per the germline V gene, CDR1 is SGHVS and CDR2 is FQNEAQ.